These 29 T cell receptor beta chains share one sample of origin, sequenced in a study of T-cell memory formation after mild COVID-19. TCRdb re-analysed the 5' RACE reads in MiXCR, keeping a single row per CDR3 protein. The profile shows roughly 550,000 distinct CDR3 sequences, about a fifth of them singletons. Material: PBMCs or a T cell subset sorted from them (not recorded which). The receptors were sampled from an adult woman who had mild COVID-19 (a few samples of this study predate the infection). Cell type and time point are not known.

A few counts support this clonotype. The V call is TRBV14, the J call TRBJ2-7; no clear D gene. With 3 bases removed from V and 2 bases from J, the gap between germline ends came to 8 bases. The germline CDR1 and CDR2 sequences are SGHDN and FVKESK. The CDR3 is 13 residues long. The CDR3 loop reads CASSQATPYEQYF. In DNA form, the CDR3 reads TGTGCCAGCAGCCAGGCAACCCCCTACGAGCAGTACTTC.

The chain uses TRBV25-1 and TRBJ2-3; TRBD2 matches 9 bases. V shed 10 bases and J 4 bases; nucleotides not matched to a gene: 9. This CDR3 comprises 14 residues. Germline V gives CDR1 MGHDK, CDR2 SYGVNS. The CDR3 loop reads CATSSAGGPDTQYF. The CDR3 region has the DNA TGTGCCACTAGCTCAGCGGGAGGCCCAGATACGCAGTATTTT.

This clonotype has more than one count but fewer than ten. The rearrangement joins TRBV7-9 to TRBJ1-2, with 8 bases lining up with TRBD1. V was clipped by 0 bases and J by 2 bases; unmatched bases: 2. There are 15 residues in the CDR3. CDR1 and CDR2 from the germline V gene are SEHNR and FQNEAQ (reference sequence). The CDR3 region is CASSLAGTGNYGYTF. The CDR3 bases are TGTGCCAGCAGCTTAGCCGGGACAGGAAACTATGGCTACACCTTC.

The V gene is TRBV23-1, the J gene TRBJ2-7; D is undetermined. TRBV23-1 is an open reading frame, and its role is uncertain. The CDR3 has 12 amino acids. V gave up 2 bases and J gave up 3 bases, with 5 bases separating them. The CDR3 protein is CASSQLYYEQYF. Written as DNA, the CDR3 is TGCGCCAGCAGTCAACTGTACTACGAGCAGTACTTC.

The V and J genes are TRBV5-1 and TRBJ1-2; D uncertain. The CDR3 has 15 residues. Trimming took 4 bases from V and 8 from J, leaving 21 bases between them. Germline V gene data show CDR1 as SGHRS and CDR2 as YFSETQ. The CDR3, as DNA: TGCGCCAGCAGCGGATACTCGGGGATTATGGTCGGCTACACCTTC. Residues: CASSGYSGIMVGYTF.

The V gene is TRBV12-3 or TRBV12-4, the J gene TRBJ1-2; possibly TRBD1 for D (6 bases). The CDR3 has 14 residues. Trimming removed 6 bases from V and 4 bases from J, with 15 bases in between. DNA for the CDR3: TGTGCCAGCAGAAGCAGGGGTCTAGGCTATGGCTACACCTTC. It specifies CASRSRGLGYGYTF.

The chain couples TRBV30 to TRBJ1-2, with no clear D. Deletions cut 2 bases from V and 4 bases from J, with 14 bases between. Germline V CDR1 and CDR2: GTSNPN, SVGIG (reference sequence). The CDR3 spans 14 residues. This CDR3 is CAWSQPPGSYGYTF. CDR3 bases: TGTGCCTGGAGTCAACCTCCAGGATCCTATGGCTACACCTTC.

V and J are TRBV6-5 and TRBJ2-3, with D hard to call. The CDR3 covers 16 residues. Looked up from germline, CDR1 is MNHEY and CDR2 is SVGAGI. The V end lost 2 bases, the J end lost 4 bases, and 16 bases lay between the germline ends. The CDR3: CASSYGPTCDADTQYF. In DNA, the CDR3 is TGTGCCAGCAGTTACGGCCCAACTTGCGATGCAGATACGCAGTATTTT.

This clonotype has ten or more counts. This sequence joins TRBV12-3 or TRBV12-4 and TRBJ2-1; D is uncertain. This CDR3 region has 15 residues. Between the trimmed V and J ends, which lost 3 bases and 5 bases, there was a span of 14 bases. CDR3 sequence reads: CASSFYPAGHNEQFF. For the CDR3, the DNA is TGTGCCAGCAGTTTCTACCCCGCCGGACACAATGAGCAGTTCTTC.

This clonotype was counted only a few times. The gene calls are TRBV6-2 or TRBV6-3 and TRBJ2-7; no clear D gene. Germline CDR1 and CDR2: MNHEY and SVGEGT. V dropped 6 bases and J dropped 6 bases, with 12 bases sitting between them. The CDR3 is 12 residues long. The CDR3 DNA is TGTGCCAGCAGCCCCCCAAGACCCGAGCAGTACTTC. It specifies CASSPPRPEQYF.

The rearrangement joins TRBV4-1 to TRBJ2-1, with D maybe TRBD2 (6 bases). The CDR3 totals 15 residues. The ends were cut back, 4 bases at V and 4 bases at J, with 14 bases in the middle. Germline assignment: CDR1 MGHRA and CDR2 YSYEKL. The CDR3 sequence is CASSPQAGSYNEQFF. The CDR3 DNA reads TGCGCCAGCAGCCCCCAGGCGGGGAGTTACAATGAGCAGTTCTTC.

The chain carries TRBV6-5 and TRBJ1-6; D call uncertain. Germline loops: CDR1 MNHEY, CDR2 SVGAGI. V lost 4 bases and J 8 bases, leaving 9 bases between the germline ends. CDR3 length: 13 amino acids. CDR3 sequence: CASSSHLDSPLHF. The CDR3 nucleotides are TGTGCCAGCAGTTCCCACTTGGATTCACCCCTCCACTTT.

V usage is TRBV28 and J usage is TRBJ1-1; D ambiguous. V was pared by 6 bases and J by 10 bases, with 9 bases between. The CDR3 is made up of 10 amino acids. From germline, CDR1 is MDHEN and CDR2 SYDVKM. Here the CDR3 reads CASSRVGAFF. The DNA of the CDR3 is TGTGCCAGCAGCCGGGTGGGAGCTTTCTTT. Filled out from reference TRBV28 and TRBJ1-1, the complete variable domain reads DVKVTQSSRYLVKRTGEKVFLECVQDMDHENMFWYRQDPGLGLRLIYFSYDVKMKEKGDIPEGYSVSREKKERFSLILESASTNQTSMYLCASSRVGAFFGQGTRLTVV.

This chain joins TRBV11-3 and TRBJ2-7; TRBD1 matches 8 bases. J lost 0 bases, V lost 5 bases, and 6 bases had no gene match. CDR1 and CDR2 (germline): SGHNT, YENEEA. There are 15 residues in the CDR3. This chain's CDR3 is CASSEWTGSSYEQYF. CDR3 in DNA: TGTGCCAGCAGCGAATGGACAGGGAGCTCCTACGAGCAGTACTTC. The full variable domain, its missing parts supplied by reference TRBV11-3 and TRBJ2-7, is EAGVVQSPRYKIIEKKQPVAFWCNPISGHNTLYWYLQNLGQGPELLIRYENEEAVDDSQLPKDRFSAERLKGVDSTLKIQPAELGDSAVYLCASSEWTGSSYEQYFGPGTRLTVT.

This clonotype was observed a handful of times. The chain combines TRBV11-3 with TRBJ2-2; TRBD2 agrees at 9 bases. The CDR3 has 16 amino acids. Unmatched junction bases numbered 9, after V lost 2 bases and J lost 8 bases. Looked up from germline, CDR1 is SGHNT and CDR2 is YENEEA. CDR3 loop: CASSLQASGVQGELFF. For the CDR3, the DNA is TGTGCCAGCAGCTTACAGGCTAGCGGGGTCCAAGGGGAGCTGTTTTTT.

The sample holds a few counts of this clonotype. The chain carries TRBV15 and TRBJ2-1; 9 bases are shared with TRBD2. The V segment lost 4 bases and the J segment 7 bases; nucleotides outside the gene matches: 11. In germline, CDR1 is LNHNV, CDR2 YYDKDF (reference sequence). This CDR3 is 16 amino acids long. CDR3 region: CATSTLEIAGANEQFF. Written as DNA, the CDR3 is TGTGCCACCAGCACATTAGAAATAGCGGGGGCGAATGAGCAGTTCTTC.

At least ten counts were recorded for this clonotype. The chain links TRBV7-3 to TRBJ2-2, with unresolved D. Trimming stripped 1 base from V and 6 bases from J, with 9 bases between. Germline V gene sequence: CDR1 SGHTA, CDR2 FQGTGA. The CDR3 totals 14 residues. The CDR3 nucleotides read TGTGCCAGCAGCTTAATGTCCAGCTCCGGGGAGCTGTTTTTT. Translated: CASSLMSSSGELFF.

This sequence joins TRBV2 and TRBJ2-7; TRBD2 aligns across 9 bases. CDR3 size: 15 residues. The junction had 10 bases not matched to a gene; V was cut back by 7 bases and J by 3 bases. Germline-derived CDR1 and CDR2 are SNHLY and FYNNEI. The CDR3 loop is CASTRGAGGIYEQYF. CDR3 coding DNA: TGTGCCAGCACCAGGGGGGCGGGAGGGATCTACGAGCAGTACTTC. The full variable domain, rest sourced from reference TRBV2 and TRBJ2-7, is EPEVTQTPSHQVTQMGQEVILRCVPISNHLYFYWYRQILGQKVEFLVSFYNNEISEKSEIFDDQFSVERPDGSNFTLKIRSTKLEDSAMYFCASTRGAGGIYEQYFGPGTRLTVT.

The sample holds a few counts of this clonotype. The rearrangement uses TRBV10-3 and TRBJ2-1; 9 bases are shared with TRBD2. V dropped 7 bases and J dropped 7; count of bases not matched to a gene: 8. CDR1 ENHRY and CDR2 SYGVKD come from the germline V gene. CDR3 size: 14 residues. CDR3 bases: TGTGCCATCAAGGGAGCTAGCGGGACAAATGAGCAGTTCTTC. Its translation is CAIKGASGTNEQFF.

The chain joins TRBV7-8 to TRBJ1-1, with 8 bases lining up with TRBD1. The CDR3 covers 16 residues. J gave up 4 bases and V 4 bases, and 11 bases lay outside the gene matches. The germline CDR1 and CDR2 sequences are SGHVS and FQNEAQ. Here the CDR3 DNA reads TGTGCCAGCAGCTCCCGACAGGGGTTAAGAAGCACTGAAGCTTTCTTT. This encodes CASSSRQGLRSTEAFF.

Here the CDR3 reads CASSLPGDNQPQHF. CDR3 DNA sequence: TGTGCCAGCAGCTTGCCAGGGGATAATCAGCCCCAGCATTTT. The rearrangement joins TRBV7-9 to TRBJ1-5; tentative D call: TRBD1 (6 bases). Trimming stripped 3 bases from V and 4 bases from J, with 10 bases between. Germline lookup yields CDR1 SEHNR and CDR2 FQNEAQ (reference sequence). The CDR3 sequence is 14 residues long.

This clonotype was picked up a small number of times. The chain's CDR3 is CASSQTSGGAYIAGPDTQYF. CDR3 nucleotides: TGCGCCAGCAGCCAGACTAGCGGGGGGGCTTATATAGCTGGTCCAGATACGCAGTATTTT. The chain recombines TRBV4-1 with TRBJ2-3; TRBD2 aligns across 14 bases. The V and J ends lost 3 bases and 4 bases, in that order; junction bases with no gene match: 15. Germline loops: CDR1 MGHRA, CDR2 YSYEKL. CDR3 length: 20 residues.

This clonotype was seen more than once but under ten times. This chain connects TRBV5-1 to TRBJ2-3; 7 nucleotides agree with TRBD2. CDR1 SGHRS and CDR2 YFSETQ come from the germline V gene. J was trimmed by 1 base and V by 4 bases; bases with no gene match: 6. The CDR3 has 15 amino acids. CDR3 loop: CASSREVPRTDTQYF. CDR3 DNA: TGCGCCAGCAGCCGGGAGGTACCCCGCACAGATACGCAGTATTTT.

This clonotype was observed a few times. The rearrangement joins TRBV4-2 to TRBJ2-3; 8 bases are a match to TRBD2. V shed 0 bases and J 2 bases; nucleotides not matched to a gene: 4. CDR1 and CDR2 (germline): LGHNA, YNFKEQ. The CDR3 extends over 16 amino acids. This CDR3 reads CASSQDTSGDTDTQYF. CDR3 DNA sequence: TGTGCCAGCAGCCAAGATACTAGCGGTGACACAGATACGCAGTATTTT.

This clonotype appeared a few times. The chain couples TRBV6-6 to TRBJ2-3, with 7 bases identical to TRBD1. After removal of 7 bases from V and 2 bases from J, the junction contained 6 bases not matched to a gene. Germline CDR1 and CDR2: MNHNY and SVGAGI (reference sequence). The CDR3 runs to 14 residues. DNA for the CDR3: TGTGCCAGCACTCCGGGACAGTACACAGATACGCAGTATTTT. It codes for CASTPGQYTDTQYF.

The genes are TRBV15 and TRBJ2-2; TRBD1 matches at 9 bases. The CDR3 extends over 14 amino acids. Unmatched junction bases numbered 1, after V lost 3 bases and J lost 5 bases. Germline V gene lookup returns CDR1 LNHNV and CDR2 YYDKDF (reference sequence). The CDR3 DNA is TGTGCCACCAGCAGGGGACAGGGAACCGGGGAGCTGTTTTTT. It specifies CATSRGQGTGELFF. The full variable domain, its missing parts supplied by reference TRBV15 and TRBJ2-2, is DAMVIQNPRYQVTQFGKPVTLSCSQTLNHNVMYWYQQKSSQAPKLLFHYYDKDFNNEADTPDNFQSRRPNTSFCFLDIRSPGLGDTAMYLCATSRGQGTGELFFGEGSRLTVL.

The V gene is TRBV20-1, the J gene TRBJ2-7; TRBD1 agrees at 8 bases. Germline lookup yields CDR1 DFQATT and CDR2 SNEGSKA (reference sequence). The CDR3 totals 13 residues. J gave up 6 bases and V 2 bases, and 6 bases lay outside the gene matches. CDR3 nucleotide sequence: TGCAGTGCTAGATGGCAGGGGGCTCCCGAGCAGTACTTC. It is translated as CSARWQGAPEQYF.

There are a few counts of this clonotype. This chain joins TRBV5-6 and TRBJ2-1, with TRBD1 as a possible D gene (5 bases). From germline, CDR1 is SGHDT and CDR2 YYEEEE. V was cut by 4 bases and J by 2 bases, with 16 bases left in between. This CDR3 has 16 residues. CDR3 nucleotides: TGTGCCAGCAGCCCGCGGCTAGGGGATCCCTACAATGAGCAGTTCTTC. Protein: CASSPRLGDPYNEQFF.

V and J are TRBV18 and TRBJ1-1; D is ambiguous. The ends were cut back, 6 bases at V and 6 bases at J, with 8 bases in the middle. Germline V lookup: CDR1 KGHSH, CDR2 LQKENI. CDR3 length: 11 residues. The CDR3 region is CASSPKAEAFF. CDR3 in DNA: TGTGCCAGCTCGCCCAAAGCTGAAGCTTTCTTT.